A selection of T cell receptor beta chains follows, all from one sample in a study of spatial heterogeneity in lung cancer. TCRdb re-called the 5' RACE reads with MiXCR, one entry per CDR3 protein. The data contain fewer than 40,000 distinct CDR3 sequences, roughly 8% of them singletons. This sample comprised PBMCs, obtained at surgery. The origin of the receptors is a male donor with early-stage non-small cell lung cancer. Both conserved end residues are part of each CDR3. A D gene is named only where the DNA matches it firmly. Part of the rows lack a size; the others show once, few, many or a class for expanded clones.

size	V	D	J	CDR3	DNA
many	TRBV7-2	.	TRBJ2-1	CASSPARTSYNEQFF	TGTGCCAGCAGCCCTGCCAGGACCTCCTACAATGAGCAGTTCTTC
many	TRBV20-1	.	TRBJ2-3	CSARFPDTQYF	TGCAGTGCTAGATTTCCCGATACGCAGTATTTT
.	TRBV30	.	TRBJ1-2	CAWSLGGKIGGYTF	TGTGCCTGGAGCCTGGGGGGGAAGATCGGTGGCTACACCTTC
.	TRBV6-6	.	TRBJ1-4	CASSYSNQGSNEKLFF	TGTGCCAGCAGTTACTCGAATCAGGGTTCTAATGAAAAACTGTTTTTT
many	TRBV5-1	.	TRBJ1-1	CASSLTPQGRTEAFF	TGCGCCAGCAGCTTGACCCCACAGGGTCGGACTGAAGCTTTCTTT
.	TRBV7-8	.	TRBJ1-2	CASSLGQRYGYTF	TGTGCCAGCAGCCTAGGGCAGCGCTATGGCTACACCTTC
few	TRBV18	TRBD1	TRBJ1-5	CASSLGTGDQPQHF	TGTGCCAGCTCACTCGGGACAGGGGATCAGCCCCAGCATTTT
many	TRBV29-1	TRBD1	TRBJ1-1	CSVHSRGHVEAFF	TGCAGCGTTCATTCCAGGGGGCACGTTGAAGCTTTCTTT
.	TRBV30	.	TRBJ2-3	CAWSTYTQTDTQYF	TGTGCCTGGAGTACCTACACCCAAACAGATACGCAGTATTTT
.	TRBV3-1	.	TRBJ1-5	CASSQLGENQAQHF	TGTGCCAGCAGCCAACTAGGGGAGAATCAGGCCCAGCATTTT
many	TRBV5-6	.	TRBJ2-3	CASFGVDTQYF	TGTGCCAGCTTCGGGGTAGATACGCAGTATTTT
.	TRBV19	TRBD1	TRBJ2-1	CASSILQGADNEQFF	TGTGCCAGTAGTATACTCCAGGGGGCGGATAATGAGCAGTTCTTC
.	TRBV7-2	.	TRBJ1-1	CASSLDQGRDTEAFF	TGTGCCAGCAGCTTAGACCAGGGTAGGGACACTGAAGCTTTCTTT